This T cell receptor beta chain was sequenced in a study of shared clonotypes between healthy human individuals. Sorted subsets were amplified in replicate PCRs using approximately 200 ng DNA, tens of thousands of T cell genomes. Original processing methods: Quality scores were absent from the junction-only immunoSEQ sequences, so filtering differed. Assay: immunoSEQ multiplex PCR; the TCRdb copy retains only in-frame clones and omits some. That table furnishes V, J and clone size, whereas the DNA furnished D and trimming. The sample records a few million clones, roughly 93% being singletons. The CDR3 is made up of 16 amino acids. Trimming left V 2 bases short and J 7 bases short, with 20 bases between. Germline V gives CDR1 MNHEY, CDR2 SVGAGI. As to this clone: Its antigen is not identified.

Terminally differentiated effector memory CD45RA+ cells were excluded from the naive CD8 cells, which were CD45RO-negative and positively selected for CCR7. Study observations and caveats: Several donors showed sharing of around 5% of naive CD4 clonotypes. An expected dependence of interdonor clonotype sharing on sequencing depth was noted.

The chain employs TRBV6-5 and TRBJ1-2; D possibly corresponds to TRBD1 (6 bases). The TCR originated in a man aged 18 to 30 in good health. Some clones in this sample may be carry-over from other donors' samples. The sequencing sample was made of naive CD8+ T cells from PBMCs. The CDR3 sequence is CASSYPSTGFPPGYTF. DNA of the CDR3: TGTGCCAGCAGTTACCCATCGACAGGTTTCCCACCTGGCTACACCTTC.